Reported below is one TCR beta chain. Adults between roughly 18 and 90 years of age took part from approximately 24 US areas. Clinical history as reported by participants underpinned cohort assignment. As processed by the authors: Reference gene primer amplification gave estimated nucleated cell counts. Profiled with immunoSEQ multiplex PCR; TCRdb holds only in-frame clones, not every one. V and J calls and clone size are copied from that table; D and trimming were computed from the DNA. Of about 360,000 clones in the sample, roughly 90% were seen once. The data originate from a study of blood T cell repertoires in COVID-19. Turning to the study itself: Both acute and convalescent COVID-19 samples were obtained from the United States, Italy and Spain.

The clonotype comes from a woman in her thirties or forties with acute COVID-19. Sequencing was performed on PBMCs or T cells enriched from blood (not recorded which).

As DNA, the CDR3 is TGTGCCAGCCTCATCAGGGGCGTCGGCTACACTGAAGCTTTCTTT. This translates into CASLIRGVGYTEAFF. The V gene is TRBV2, the J gene TRBJ1-1; possibly TRBD1 for D (6 bases). CDR3 length equals 15 residues. Germline assignment: CDR1 SNHLY and CDR2 FYNNEI. V lost 8 bases and J 3 bases, leaving 19 bases between the germline ends.